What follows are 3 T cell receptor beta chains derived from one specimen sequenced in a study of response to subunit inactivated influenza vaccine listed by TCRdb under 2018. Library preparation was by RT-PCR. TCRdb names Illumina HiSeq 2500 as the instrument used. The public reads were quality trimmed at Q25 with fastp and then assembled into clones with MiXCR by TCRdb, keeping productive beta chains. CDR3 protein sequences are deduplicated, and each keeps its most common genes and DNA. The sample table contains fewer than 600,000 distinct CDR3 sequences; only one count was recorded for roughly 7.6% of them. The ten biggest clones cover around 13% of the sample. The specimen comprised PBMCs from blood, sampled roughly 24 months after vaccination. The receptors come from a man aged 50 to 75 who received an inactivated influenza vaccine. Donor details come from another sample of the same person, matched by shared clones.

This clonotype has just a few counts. The CDR3 region has the DNA TGCAGCGCCCAGGGACACCAGAACACTGAAGCTTTCTTT. Amino acid sequence: CSAQGHQNTEAFF. The chain employs TRBV29-1 and TRBJ1-1; TRBD1 might be the D (6 bases). The CDR3 runs 13 residues. Trimming stripped 7 bases from V and 1 base from J, with 13 bases between. CDR1 and CDR2 from the germline V gene are SQVTM and ANQGSEA.

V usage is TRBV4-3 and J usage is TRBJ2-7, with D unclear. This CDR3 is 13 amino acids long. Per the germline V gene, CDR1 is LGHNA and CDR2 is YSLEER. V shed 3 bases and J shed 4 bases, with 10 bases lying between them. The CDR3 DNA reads TGCGCCAGCAGCCAGACGACGGGTTACGAGCAGTACTTC. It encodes CASSQTTGYEQYF.

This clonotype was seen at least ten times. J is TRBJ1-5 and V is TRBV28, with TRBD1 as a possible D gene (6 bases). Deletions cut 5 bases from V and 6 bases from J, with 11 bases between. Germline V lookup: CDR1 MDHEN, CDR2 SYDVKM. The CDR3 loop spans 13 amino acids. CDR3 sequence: CASSRQAAQPQHF. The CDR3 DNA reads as TGTGCCAGCAGTCGACAGGCGGCTCAGCCCCAGCATTTT.